A single T cell receptor beta chain is shown here with its context. PCR involved 60 Vbeta and 13 Jbeta primers. Authors' data handling: Later analysis identified tens of millions of unique TCR beta chains, 9 million to 12 million shared. The assay was immunoSEQ multiplex PCR, and TCRdb's table has in-frame clones only and misses some. That table supplies the V and J calls and clone size; D and trimming were determined from the DNA. This table lists tens of thousands of clones. These data come from a study of cytomegalovirus exposure and HLA in healthy donors. The receptor was isolated from a woman in her thirties or forties in good health and CMV-seronegative. Source material: PBMCs.

Written as DNA, the CDR3 is TGTGCCAGCTCATACCCCTCAATTCAGGCGAACACTGAAGCTTTCTTT. Its protein is CASSYPSIQANTEAFF. V gene TRBV18 combines with J gene TRBJ1-1; D unresolved. Per germline, CDR1 KGHSH and CDR2 LQKENI. This CDR3 contains 16 residues. V was cut by 5 bases and J by 1 base, with 17 bases left in between.